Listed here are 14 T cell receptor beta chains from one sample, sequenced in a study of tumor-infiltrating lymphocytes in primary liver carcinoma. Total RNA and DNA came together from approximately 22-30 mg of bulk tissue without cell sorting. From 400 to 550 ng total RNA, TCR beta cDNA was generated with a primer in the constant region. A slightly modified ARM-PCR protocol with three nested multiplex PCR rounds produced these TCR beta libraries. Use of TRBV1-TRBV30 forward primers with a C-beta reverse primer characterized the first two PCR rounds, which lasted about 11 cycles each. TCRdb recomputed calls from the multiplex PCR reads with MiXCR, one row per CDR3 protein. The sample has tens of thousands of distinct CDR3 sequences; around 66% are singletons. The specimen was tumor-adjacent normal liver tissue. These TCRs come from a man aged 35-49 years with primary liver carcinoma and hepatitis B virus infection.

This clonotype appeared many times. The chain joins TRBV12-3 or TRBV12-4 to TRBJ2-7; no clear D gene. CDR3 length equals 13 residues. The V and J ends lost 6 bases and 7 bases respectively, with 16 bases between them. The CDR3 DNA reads TGTGCCAGCAGCCCGTACGGAGCGAGGGAGCAGTACTTC. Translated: CASSPYGAREQYF.

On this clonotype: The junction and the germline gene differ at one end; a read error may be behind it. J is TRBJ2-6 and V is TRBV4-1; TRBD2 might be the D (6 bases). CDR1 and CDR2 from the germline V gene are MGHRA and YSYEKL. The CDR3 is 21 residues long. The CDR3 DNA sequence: TGCGCCATCAGAGTGTCCGCGGGAAGGTCCCGAGCGGATAGGAGGGCCAACGTTCTGACTTTC. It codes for CAIRVSAGRSRADRRANVLTF.

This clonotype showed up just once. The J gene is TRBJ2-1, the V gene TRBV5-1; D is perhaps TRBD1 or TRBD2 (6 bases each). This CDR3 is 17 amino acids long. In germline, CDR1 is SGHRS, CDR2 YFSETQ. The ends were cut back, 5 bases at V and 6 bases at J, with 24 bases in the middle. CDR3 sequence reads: CASRSFSGTGGFNEQFF. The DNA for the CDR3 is TGCGCCAGCAGAAGTTTCTCTGGGACCGGGGGCTTCAATGAGCAGTTCTTC. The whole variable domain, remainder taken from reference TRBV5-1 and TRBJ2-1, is KAGVTQTPRYLIKTRGQQVTLSCSPISGHRSVSWYQQTPGQGLQFLFEYFSETQRNKGNFPGRFSGRQFSNSRSEMNVSTLELGDSALYLCASRSFSGTGGFNEQFFGPGTRLTVL.

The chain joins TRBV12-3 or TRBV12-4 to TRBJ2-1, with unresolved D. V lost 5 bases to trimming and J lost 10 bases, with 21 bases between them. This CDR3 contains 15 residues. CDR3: CASSMGTLLWEEQFF. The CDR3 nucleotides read TGTGCCAGCAGTATGGGTACTTTACTTTGGGAAGAGCAGTTCTTC.

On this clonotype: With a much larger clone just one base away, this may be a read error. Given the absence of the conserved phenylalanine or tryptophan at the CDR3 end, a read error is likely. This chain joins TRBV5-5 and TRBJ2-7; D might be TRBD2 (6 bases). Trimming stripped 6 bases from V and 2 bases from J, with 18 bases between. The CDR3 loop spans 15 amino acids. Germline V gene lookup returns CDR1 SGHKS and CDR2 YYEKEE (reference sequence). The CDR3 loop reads CASTPRDWDPYEQYL. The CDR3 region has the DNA TGTGCCAGCACCCCCCGGGACTGGGACCCCTACGAGCAGTACCTC.

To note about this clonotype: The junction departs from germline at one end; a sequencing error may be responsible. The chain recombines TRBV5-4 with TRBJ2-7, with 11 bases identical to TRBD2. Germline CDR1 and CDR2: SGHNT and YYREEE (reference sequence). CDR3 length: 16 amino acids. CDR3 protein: CTSNSHPSGRSLEQYF. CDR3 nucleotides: TGTACCAGCAACTCTCACCCTAGCGGGAGGTCGCTCGAGCAGTACTTC.

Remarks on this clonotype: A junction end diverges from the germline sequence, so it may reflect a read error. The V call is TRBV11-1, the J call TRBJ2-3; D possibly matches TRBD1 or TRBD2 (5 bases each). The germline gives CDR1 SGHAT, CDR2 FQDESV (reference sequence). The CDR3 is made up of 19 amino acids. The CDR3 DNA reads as TGTGCCAGCAACTCTGGGGGAAGCTCTGTCGGAGCCCGCACAGATACGCAATATTTT. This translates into CASNSGGSSVGARTDTQYF. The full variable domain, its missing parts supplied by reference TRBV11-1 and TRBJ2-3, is EAEVAQSPRYKITEKSQAVAFWCDPISGHATLYWYRQILGQGPELLVQFQDESVVDDSQLPKDRFSAERLKGVDSTLKIQPAELGDSAMYLCASNSGGSSVGARTDTQYFGPGTRLTVL.

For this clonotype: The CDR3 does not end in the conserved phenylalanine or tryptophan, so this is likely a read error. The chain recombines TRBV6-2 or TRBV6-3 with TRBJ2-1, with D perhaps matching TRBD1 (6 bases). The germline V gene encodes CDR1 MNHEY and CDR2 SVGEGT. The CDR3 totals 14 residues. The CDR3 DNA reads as TGTGGCAGCAGCGCTTTAGGACAGTACAATGAGCAGTTCCTC. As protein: CGSSALGQYNEQFL.

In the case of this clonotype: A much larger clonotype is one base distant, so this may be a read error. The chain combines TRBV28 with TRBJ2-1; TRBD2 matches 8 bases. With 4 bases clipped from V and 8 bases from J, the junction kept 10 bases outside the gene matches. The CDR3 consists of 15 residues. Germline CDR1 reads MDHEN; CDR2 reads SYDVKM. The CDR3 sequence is CASSYPGTRGYEQFF. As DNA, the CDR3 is TGTGCCAGCAGTTACCCCGGGACTAGAGGGTATGAGCAGTTCTTC.

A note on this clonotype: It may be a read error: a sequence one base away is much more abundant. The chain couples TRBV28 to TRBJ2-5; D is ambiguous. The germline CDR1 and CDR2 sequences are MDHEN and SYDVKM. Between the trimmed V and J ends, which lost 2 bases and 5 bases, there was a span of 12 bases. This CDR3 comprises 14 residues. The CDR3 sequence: CASSLLQSLETQYF. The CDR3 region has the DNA TGTGCCAGCAGTTTACTACAGAGTCTCGAGACCCAGTACTTC.

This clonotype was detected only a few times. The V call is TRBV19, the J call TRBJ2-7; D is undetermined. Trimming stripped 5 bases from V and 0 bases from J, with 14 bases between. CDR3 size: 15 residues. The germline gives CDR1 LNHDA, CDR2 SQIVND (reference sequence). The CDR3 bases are TGTGCCAGTAGTTACTCATCCGGAAGCTCCTACGAGCAGTACTTC. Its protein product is CASSYSSGSSYEQYF.

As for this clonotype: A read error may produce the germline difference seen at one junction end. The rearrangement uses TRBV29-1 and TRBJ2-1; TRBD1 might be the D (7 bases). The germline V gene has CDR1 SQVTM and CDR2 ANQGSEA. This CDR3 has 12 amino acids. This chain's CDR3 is CNARPGGNDQFF. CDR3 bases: TGCAATGCCCGCCCAGGGGGGAATGATCAGTTCTTC.

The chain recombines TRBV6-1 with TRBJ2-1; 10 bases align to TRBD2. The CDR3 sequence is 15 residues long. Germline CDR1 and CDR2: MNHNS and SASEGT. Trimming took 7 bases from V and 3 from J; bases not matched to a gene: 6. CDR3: CASKEAGGIYNEQFF. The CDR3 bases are TGTGCCAGCAAAGAAGCGGGAGGGATCTACAATGAGCAGTTCTTC.

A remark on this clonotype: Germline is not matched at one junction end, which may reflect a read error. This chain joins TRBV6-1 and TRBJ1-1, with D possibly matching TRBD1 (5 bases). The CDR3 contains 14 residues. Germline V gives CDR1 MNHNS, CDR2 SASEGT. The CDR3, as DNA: TGTGCCGGCAGTGAATCTGGGGCAGGTACTGAAACTTTCTTT. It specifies CAGSESGAGTETFF.